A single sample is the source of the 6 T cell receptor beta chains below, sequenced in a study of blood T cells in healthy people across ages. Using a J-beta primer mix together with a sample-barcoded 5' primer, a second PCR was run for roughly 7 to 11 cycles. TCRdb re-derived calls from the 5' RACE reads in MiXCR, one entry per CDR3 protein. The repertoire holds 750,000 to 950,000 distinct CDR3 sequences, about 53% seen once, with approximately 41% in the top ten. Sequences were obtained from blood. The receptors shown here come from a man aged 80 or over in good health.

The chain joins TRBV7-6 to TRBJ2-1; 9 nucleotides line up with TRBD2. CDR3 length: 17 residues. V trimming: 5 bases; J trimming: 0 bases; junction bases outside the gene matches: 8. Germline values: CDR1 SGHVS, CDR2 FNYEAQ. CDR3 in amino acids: CASSPSGSGSSYNEQFF. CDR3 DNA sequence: TGTGCCAGCAGCCCCTCGGGTAGCGGGAGCTCCTACAATGAGCAGTTCTTC.

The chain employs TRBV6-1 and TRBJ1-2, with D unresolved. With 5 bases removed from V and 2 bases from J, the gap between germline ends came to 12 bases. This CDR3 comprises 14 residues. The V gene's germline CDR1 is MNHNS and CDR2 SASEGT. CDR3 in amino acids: CASSTNGGNYGYTF. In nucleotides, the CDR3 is TGTGCCAGCAGTACGAATGGAGGAAACTATGGCTACACCTTC.

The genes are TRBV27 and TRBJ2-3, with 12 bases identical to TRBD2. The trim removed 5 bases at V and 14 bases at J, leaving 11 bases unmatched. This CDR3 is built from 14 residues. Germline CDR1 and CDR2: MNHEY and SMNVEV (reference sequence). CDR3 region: CASSLAGGPSYAYF. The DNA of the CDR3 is TGTGCCAGCAGTCTAGCGGGAGGGCCCTCATACGCGTATTTT.

The CDR3: CASSGTSGRSSYEQYF. CDR3 DNA: TGTGCCAGCAGTGGGACTAGCGGGAGGAGCTCCTACGAGCAGTACTTC. This chain joins TRBV2 and TRBJ2-7, with TRBD2 identical over 14 bases. The junction had 2 bases not matched to a gene; V was cut back by 4 bases and J by 0 bases. The CDR3 sequence is 16 residues long. Germline V gene data show CDR1 as SNHLY and CDR2 as FYNNEI.

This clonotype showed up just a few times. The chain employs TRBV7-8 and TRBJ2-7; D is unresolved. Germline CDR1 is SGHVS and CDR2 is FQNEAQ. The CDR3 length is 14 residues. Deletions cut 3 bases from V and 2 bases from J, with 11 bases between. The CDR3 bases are TGTGCCAGCAGCTTCTCCCTCGCAACCTACGAGCAGTACTTC. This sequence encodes CASSFSLATYEQYF.

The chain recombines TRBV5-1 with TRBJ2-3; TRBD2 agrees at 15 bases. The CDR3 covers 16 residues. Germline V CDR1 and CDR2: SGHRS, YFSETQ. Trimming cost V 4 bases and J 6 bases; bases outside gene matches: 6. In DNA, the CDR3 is TGCGCCAGCAGCCGGTCCGGGACTAGCGGGAGGGATACGCAGTATTTT. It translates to CASSRSGTSGRDTQYF.